The next 21 T cell receptor beta chains were all read from a single sample in a study of blood T cells in healthy people across ages. Combining a sample-barcoded 5' primer with a J-beta primer mix, a second PCR ran for roughly 7 to 12 cycles. TCRdb itself ran the 5' RACE reads through MiXCR, one entry per CDR3 protein. This table holds around 800,000 distinct CDR3 sequences, 40% to 50% found once. Sequencing was performed on blood. The receptors were gathered from a man aged 55 to 70 in good health.

This clonotype was detected only once. CDR3 amino acids: CSVRNQRLGTEAFF. CDR3 sequence (DNA): TGCAGCGTTCGTAATCAAAGATTGGGAACTGAAGCTTTCTTT. V gene TRBV29-1 combines with J gene TRBJ1-1; D is unresolved. V dropped 5 bases and J dropped 5 bases, with 18 bases sitting between them. The CDR3 is 14 amino acids. The germline gives CDR1 SQVTM, CDR2 ANQGSEA.

The chain couples TRBV25-1 to TRBJ1-1; 7 bases match TRBD1. This CDR3 is built from 13 residues. Germline V gives CDR1 MGHDK, CDR2 SYGVNS. V was pared by 3 bases and J by 5 bases, with 3 bases of the junction left unmatched. This chain's CDR3 is CASSDYRGTEAFF. Written as DNA, the CDR3 is TGTGCCAGCAGTGATTACAGGGGTACTGAAGCTTTCTTT.

The V and J genes are TRBV3-1 and TRBJ1-2; no definite D call. Trimming took off 0 bases at V and 5 bases at J, with 10 bases between the two ends. This CDR3 contains 14 residues. From germline, CDR1 is LGHDT and CDR2 YNNKEL (reference sequence). The DNA for the CDR3 is TGTGCCAGCAGCCAAGAGAGGGTTTGGTATGGCTACACCTTC. Protein: CASSQERVWYGYTF.

The V call is TRBV9, the J call TRBJ2-7; 8 bases map to TRBD2. The CDR3 sequence is 15 residues long. After removal of 0 bases from V and 0 bases from J, the junction contained 2 bases not matched to a gene. The V gene's germline CDR1 is SGDLS and CDR2 YYNGEE. The CDR3 DNA is TGTGCCAGCAGCGTAGAAGCGGGAGCCTCCTACGAGCAGTACTTC. Amino acid sequence: CASSVEAGASYEQYF. Full variable domain (missing parts from reference TRBV9 and TRBJ2-7): DSGVTQTPKHLITATGQRVTLRCSPRSGDLSVYWYQQSLDQGLQFLIQYYNGEERAKGNILERFSAQQFPDLHSELNLSSLELGDSALYFCASSVEAGASYEQYFGPGTRLTVT.

To note about this clonotype: A junction end diverges from the germline sequence, so it may reflect a read error. The V and J genes are TRBV6-5 and TRBJ2-7; D uncertain. The V gene's germline CDR1 is MNHEY and CDR2 SVGAGI. This CDR3 is 12 amino acids long. CDR3 sequence (DNA): TGTACCAGCAGCTCCCATACCTACGAGCAGTACTTC. This gives the protein CTSSSHTYEQYF.

This clonotype was found a few times. The chain has TRBV12-3 or TRBV12-4 and TRBJ1-5; D gene ambiguous. This CDR3 has 13 amino acids. V lost 2 bases and J 5 bases, leaving 7 bases between the germline ends. The CDR3 loop reads CASSLQVYQPQHF. CDR3 coding DNA: TGTGCCAGCAGTTTACAGGTATATCAGCCCCAGCATTTT.

The table lists this clonotype with a few counts. The V and J genes are TRBV6-6 and TRBJ1-2; 11 bases agree with TRBD1. Germline loops: CDR1 MNHNY, CDR2 SVGAGI (reference sequence). Trimming cost V 7 bases and J 6 bases; bases outside gene matches: 7. The CDR3 is made up of 14 amino acids. CDR3 sequence (DNA): TGTGCCAGCACCCTCGGACAGGGGGCTCATGGCTACACCTTC. Encoded protein: CASTLGQGAHGYTF.

The chain uses TRBV20-1 and TRBJ2-3; 7 nucleotides agree with TRBD2. V lost 2 bases to trimming and J lost 3 bases; unmatched junction nucleotides: 17. Germline-derived CDR1 and CDR2 are DFQATT and SNEGSKA (reference sequence). The CDR3 totals 18 residues. The CDR3 sequence is CSARSRASGDYLTDTQYF. The CDR3 DNA follows: TGCAGTGCTAGATCCCGGGCTAGCGGCGACTATTTAACAGATACGCAGTATTTT.

This clonotype was observed a few times. The chain couples TRBV20-1 to TRBJ2-2; possible D gene TRBD1, 6 bases. The CDR3 is 14 residues long. V was cut by 6 bases and J by 1 base, with 12 bases left in between. Germline V gene lookup returns CDR1 DFQATT and CDR2 SNEGSKA (reference sequence). Written as DNA, the CDR3 is TGCAGTGCGCCGGACAGCCTGAACACCGGGGAGCTGTTTTTT. Amino acids: CSAPDSLNTGELFF.

In DNA, the CDR3 is TGTGCCAACAGGGGCCCCGGGGGGCGCAATCAGCCCCAGCATTTT. Protein product: CANRGPGGRNQPQHF. This chain links TRBV6-5 with TRBJ1-5; TRBD1 aligns across 7 bases. Losses at the gene ends were 10 bases for V and 2 bases for J; bases not matched to a gene: 11. The CDR3 runs to 15 residues. Germline loops: CDR1 MNHEY, CDR2 SVGAGI.

The V call is TRBV2, the J call TRBJ2-1; 12 bases fit TRBD2. This CDR3 is built from 19 residues. J gave up 0 bases and V 2 bases, and 8 bases lay outside the gene matches. Germline CDR1 reads SNHLY; CDR2 reads FYNNEI. CDR3 in DNA: TGTGCCAGCAGTGAATCCCCTAGCGGGGGGGCGAGCTCCTACAATGAGCAGTTCTTC. It translates to CASSESPSGGASSYNEQFF.

CDR3 residues: CASSPQGGLQETQYF. In DNA, the CDR3 is TGTGCCAGCAGTCCCCAAGGCGGCCTCCAAGAGACCCAGTACTTC. The chain links TRBV6-1 to TRBJ2-5; D unresolved. The CDR3 spans 15 residues. The V gene's germline CDR1 is MNHNS and CDR2 SASEGT. V lost 5 bases and J lost 1, with 14 bases in between.

Remarks on this clonotype: Relative to the germline gene, one junction end is altered; a read error may explain this. The CDR3 DNA sequence: TGTGCCAGCTCACCCCCGGGACGGAACTATGGCCACACCTTC. It specifies CASSPPGRNYGHTF. The chain uses TRBV18 and TRBJ1-2; a weak D match, TRBD1 (5 bases). The CDR3 loop spans 14 amino acids. From germline, CDR1 is KGHSH and CDR2 LQKENI.

V usage is TRBV5-6 and J usage is TRBJ2-7; tentatively, D is TRBD2 (6 bases). The CDR3 length is 13 residues. The germline V gene encodes CDR1 SGHDT and CDR2 YYEEEE. Deletions cut 6 bases from V and 3 bases from J, with 13 bases between. The CDR3 DNA reads as TGTGCCAGCACGGAGGGAATGAGCTACGAGCAGTACTTC. Amino acids: CASTEGMSYEQYF.

The chain uses TRBV5-6 and TRBJ1-5, with D perhaps matching TRBD1 (6 bases). This CDR3 has 15 amino acids. The V end lost 1 base, the J end lost 7 bases, and 15 bases lay between the germline ends. The germline V gene encodes CDR1 SGHDT and CDR2 YYEEEE. The chain's CDR3 is CASSLSGGAGQPQHF. The CDR3 nucleotides are TGTGCCAGCAGCTTGTCGGGGGGCGCGGGACAGCCCCAGCATTTT.

This clonotype was detected many times. V and J are TRBV29-1 and TRBJ2-1; 9 nucleotides match TRBD1. The V gene end was trimmed by 8 bases and the J gene end by 10 bases; junction bases not matched to a gene: 15. Germline V lookup: CDR1 SQVTM, CDR2 ANQGSEA. The CDR3 has 14 residues. The CDR3 region is CSLSGTGFRGEQFF. CDR3 in DNA: TGCAGCCTGTCCGGGACAGGGTTTAGAGGGGAGCAGTTCTTC.

This clonotype was recorded at least ten times. The chain couples TRBV6-5 to TRBJ2-1; weak D call: TRBD2 (5 bases). V was trimmed by 2 bases and J by 11 bases, leaving 16 bases between them. The V gene's germline CDR1 is MNHEY and CDR2 SVGAGI. The CDR3 sequence is 14 residues long. Written as DNA, the CDR3 is TGTGCCAGCAGTTACACGCCGACTATGCGGCAGCAGTTCTTC. This gives the protein CASSYTPTMRQQFF.

The gene calls are TRBV27 and TRBJ2-1, with D unresolved. This CDR3 has 13 amino acids. CDR1 MNHEY and CDR2 SMNVEV come from the germline V gene (reference sequence). V was pared by 4 bases and J by 8 bases, with 12 bases between. CDR3 loop: CASSSRVAYEQFF. The DNA for the CDR3 is TGTGCCAGCAGTTCCCGGGTAGCTTATGAGCAGTTCTTC.

This clonotype was detected only a few times. The chain uses TRBV29-1 and TRBJ2-1; the D call may be TRBD1 or TRBD2 (5 bases each). There are 15 residues in the CDR3. The germline gives CDR1 SQVTM, CDR2 ANQGSEA. V lost 3 bases, J lost 0 bases, and 12 bases lay in between. The CDR3 coding sequence is TGCAGCGTTGACGGGACGGGGAGCTCCTACAATGAGCAGTTCTTC. As protein: CSVDGTGSSYNEQFF.

As for this clonotype: Relative to the germline gene, one junction end is altered; a read error may explain this. The chain employs TRBV7-9 and TRBJ1-5; no definite D call. CDR1 and CDR2 (germline): SEHNR, FQNEAQ (reference sequence). The CDR3 contains 12 residues. The CDR3 bases are TGTGCCAGCAGTTCAGAAGGTCAGCCCCGGCATTTT. Translation gives CASSSEGQPRHF.

This clonotype was recorded only once. The chain recombines TRBV2 with TRBJ2-5, with 12 positions matching TRBD1. Germline V gene data show CDR1 as SNHLY and CDR2 as FYNNEI. V lost 3 bases and J lost 4; bases outside the gene matches: 3. The CDR3 totals 15 residues. CDR3: CASSDGDRGRETQYF. The CDR3 DNA reads TGTGCCAGCAGTGATGGGGACAGGGGGCGAGAGACCCAGTACTTC.